This T cell receptor (beta chain) was retrieved from a study of regulatory dendritic cells for organ transplantation. Study summary: Monocytes received vitamin D3 on days 0 and 4, IL-10 on day 4.

With respect to this clone: Its antigen is currently unknown.

TCRdb keeps only in-frame clones here, not all; method: immunoSEQ multiplex PCR. The repertoire holds 18,000 or so clones, approximately 79% seen once, with approximately 3.4% in the top ten. Sorted T cells were CFSE-labeled and cultured roughly five days with allogeneic regulatory or mature dendritic cells at 1:10. Memory T cells were CD45RO+, naive were CD45RA+, sorted by FACS. The length of the CDR3 is 15 residues. V was clipped by 1 base and J by 3 bases; unmatched bases: 4. CDR1 is LGHNA and CDR2 is YNFKEQ in the germline V gene. General study results and limits: Between individuals, the alloreactive memory CD8+ T cell pool differed considerably.

The sequenced sample consisted of memory CD4+ T cells from blood cultured with regulatory dendritic cells. Subset: CD45RO+ memory T cells. The rearrangement links TRBV4-2 to TRBJ2-7; 9 nucleotides align to TRBD2. This receptor was identified in a human donor in good health. Written as DNA, the CDR3 is TGTGCCAGCAGCCAAGTAGCGGGAGTGGGCTACGAGCAGTACTTC. Protein product: CASSQVAGVGYEQYF.